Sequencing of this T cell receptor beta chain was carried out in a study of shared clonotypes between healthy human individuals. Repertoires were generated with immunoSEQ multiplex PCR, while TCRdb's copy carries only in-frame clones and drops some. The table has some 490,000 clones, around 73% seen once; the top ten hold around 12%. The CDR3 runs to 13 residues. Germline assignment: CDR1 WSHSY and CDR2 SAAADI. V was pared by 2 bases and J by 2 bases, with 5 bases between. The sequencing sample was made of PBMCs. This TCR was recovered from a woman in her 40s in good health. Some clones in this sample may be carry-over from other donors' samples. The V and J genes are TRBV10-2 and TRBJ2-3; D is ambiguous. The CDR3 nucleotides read TGCGCCAGCAGTGAGGAAGTCACAGATACGCAGTATTTT. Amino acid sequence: CASSEEVTDTQYF.